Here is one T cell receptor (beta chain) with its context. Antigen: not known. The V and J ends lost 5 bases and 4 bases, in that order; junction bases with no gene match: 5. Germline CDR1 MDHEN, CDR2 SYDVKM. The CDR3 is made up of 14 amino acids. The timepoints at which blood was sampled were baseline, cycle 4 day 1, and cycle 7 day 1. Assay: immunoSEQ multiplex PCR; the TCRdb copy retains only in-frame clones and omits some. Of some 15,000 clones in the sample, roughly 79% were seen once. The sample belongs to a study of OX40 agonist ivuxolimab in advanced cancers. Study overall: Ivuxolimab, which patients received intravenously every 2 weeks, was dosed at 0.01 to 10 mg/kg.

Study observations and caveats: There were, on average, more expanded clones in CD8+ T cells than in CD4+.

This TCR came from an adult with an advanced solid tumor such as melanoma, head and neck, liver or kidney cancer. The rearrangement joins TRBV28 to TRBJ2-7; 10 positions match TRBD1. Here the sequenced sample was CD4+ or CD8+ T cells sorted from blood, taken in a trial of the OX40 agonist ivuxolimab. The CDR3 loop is CASSQGGQGYEQYF. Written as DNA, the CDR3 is TGTGCCAGCAGTCAGGGGGGACAGGGGTACGAGCAGTACTTC.